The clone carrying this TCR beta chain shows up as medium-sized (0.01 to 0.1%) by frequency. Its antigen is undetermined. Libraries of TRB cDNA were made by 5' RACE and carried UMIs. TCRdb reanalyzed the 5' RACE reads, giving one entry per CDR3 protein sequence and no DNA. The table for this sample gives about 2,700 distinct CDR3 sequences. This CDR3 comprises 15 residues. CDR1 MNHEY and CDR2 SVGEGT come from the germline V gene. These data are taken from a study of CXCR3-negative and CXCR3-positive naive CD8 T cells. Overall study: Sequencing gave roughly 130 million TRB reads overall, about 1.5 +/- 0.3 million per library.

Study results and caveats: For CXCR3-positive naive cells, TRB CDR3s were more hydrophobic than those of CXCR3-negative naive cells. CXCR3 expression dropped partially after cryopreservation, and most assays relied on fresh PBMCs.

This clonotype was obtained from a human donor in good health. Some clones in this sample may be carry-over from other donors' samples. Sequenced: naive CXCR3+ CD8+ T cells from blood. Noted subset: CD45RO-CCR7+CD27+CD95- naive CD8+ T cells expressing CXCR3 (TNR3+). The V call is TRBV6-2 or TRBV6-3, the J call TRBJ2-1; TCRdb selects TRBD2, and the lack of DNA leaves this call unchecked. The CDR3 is CASSPTSGLYNEQFF.